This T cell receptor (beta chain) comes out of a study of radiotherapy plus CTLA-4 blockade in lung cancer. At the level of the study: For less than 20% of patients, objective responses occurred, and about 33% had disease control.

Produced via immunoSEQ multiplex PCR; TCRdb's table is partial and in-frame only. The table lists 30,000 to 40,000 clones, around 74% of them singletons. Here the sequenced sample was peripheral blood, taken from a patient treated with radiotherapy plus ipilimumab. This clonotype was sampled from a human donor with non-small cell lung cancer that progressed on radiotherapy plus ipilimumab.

The chain's CDR3 is CASSLDRSTDTQYF. In nucleotides, the CDR3 is TGTGCCAGCAGTTTAGATAGGTCCACAGATACGCAGTATTTT. The chain joins TRBV27 to TRBJ2-3; no reliable D call. CDR1 MNHEY and CDR2 SMNVEV come from the germline V gene (reference sequence). Trimming removed 2 bases from V and 2 bases from J, with 8 bases in between. The CDR3 is made up of 14 amino acids.